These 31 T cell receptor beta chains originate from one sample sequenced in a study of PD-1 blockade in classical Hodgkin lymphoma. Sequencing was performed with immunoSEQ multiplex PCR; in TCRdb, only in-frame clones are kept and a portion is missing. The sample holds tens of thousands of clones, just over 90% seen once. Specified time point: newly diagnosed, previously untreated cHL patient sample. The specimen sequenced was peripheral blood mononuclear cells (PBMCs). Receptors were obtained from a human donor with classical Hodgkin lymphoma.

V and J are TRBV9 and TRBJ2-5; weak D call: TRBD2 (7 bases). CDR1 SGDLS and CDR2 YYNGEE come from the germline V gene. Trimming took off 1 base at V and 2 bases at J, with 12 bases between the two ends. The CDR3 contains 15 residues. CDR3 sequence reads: CASSVWGGPQETQYF. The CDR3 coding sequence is TGTGCCAGCAGCGTATGGGGGGGCCCTCAAGAGACCCAGTACTTC. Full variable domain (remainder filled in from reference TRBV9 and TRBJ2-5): DSGVTQTPKHLITATGQRVTLRCSPRSGDLSVYWYQQSLDQGLQFLIQYYNGEERAKGNILERFSAQQFPDLHSELNLSSLELGDSALYFCASSVWGGPQETQYFGPGTRLLVL.

The CDR3 nucleotides read TGCAGTGTCCAGGCGTCCTACGAGCAGTACTTC. Its protein is CSVQASYEQYF. V and J are TRBV20-1 and TRBJ2-7, with no clear D. The ends were cut back, 7 bases at V and 1 base at J, with 8 bases in the middle. Germline V gene sequence: CDR1 DFQATT, CDR2 SNEGSKA (reference sequence). The CDR3 consists of 11 residues.

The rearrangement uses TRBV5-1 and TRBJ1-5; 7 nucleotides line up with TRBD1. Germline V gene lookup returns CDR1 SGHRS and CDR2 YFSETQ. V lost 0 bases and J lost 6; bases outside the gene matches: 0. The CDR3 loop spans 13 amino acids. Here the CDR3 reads CASSLGDSQPQHF. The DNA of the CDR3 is TGCGCCAGCAGCTTGGGGGACAGTCAGCCCCAGCATTTT.

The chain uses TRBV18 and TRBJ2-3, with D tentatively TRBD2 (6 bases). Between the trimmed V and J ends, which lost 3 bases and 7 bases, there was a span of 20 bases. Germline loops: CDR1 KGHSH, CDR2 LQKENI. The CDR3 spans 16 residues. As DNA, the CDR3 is TGTGCCAGCTCACCCCCCCGCTACTCGGGAGTAAATACGCAGTATTTT. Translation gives CASSPPRYSGVNTQYF.

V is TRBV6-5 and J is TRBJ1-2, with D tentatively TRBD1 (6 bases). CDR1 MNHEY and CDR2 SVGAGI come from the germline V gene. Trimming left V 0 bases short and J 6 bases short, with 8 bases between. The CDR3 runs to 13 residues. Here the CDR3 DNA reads TGTGCCAGCAGTTACTCAGGGGGGCATGGCTACACCTTC. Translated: CASSYSGGHGYTF.

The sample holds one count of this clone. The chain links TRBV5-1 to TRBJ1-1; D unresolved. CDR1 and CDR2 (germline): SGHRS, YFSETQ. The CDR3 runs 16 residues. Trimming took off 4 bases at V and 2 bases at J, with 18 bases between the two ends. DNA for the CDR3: TGCGCCAGCAGCCCGAAAACCACAGACGCAAACACTGAAGCTTTCTTT. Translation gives CASSPKTTDANTEAFF.

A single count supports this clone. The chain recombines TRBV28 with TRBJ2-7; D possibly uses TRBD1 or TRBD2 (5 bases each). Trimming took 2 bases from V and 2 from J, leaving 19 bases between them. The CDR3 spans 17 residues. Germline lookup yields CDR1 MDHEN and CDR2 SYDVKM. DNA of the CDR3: TGTGCCAGCAGTTTACCTGGGTCGTGGGGACGGACCTACGAGCAGTACTTC. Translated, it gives CASSLPGSWGRTYEQYF.

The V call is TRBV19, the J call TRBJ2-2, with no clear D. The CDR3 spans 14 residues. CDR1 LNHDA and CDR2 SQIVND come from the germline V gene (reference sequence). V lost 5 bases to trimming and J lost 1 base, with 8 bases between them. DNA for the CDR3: TGTGCCAGTAGTTACAGAGTGAACACCGGGGAGCTGTTTTTT. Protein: CASSYRVNTGELFF.

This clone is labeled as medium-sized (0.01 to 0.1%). The CDR3 reads CASNLLAGRNNEQFF. DNA of the CDR3: TGCGCCAGCAACTTACTAGCGGGACGGAACAATGAGCAGTTCTTC. The chain carries TRBV10-2 and TRBJ2-1, with 10 nucleotides matching TRBD2. V shed 7 bases and J 5 bases; nucleotides not matched to a gene: 8. Germline-derived CDR1 and CDR2 are WSHSY and SAAADI. The CDR3 loop spans 15 amino acids.

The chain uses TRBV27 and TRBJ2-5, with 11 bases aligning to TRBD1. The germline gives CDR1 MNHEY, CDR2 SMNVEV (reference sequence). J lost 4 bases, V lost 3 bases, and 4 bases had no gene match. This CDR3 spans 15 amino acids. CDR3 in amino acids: CASSFGTGGRETQYF. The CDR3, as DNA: TGTGCCAGCAGTTTTGGGACAGGGGGTCGAGAGACCCAGTACTTC.

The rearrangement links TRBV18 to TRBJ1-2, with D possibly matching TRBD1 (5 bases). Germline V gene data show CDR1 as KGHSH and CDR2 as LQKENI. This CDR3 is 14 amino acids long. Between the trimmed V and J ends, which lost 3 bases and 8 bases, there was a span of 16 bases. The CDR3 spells CASSPREGAEGYTF. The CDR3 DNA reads TGTGCCAGCTCACCCCGAGAAGGGGCGGAGGGCTACACCTTC.

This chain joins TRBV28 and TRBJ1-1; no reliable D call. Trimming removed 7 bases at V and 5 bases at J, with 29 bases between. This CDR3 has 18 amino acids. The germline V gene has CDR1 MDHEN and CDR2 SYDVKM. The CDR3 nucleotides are TGTGCCAGCACCCTCGCAAGGGTTCGGGAGGGAGGAGGAACTGAAGCTTTCTTT. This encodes CASTLARVREGGGTEAFF. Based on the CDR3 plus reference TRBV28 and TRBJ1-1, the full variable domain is DVKVTQSSRYLVKRTGEKVFLECVQDMDHENMFWYRQDPGLGLRLIYFSYDVKMKEKGDIPEGYSVSREKKERFSLILESASTNQTSMYLCASTLARVREGGGTEAFFGQGTRLTVV.

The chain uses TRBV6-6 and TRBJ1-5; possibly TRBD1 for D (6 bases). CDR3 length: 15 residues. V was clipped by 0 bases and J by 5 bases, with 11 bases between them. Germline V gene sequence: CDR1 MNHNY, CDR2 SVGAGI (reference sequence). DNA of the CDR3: TGTGCCAGCAGTTACTCAGGCAGGGGAGATCAGCCCCAGCATTTT. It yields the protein CASSYSGRGDQPQHF.

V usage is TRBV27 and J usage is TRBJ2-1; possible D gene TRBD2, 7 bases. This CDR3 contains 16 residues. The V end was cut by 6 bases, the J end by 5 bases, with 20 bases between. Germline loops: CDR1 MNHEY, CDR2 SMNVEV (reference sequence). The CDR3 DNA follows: TGTGCCAGCAGCTCACCCGGGGGGACAATTAACAATGAGCAGTTCTTC. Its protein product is CASSSPGGTINNEQFF.

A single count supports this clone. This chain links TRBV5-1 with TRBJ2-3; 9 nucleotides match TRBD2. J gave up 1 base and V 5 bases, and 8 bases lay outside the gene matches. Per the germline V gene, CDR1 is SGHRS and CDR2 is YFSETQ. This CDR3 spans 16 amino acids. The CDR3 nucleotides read TGCGCCAGCAGTCTAGCGGGAAAGGTCGGCACAGATACGCAGTATTTT. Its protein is CASSLAGKVGTDTQYF.

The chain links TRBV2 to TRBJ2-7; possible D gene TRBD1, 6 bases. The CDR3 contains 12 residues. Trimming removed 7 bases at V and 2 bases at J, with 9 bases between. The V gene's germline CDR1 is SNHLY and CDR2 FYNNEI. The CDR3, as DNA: TGTGCCAGCATGGGGGACACCTACGAGCAGTACGTC. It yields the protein CASMGDTYEQYV.

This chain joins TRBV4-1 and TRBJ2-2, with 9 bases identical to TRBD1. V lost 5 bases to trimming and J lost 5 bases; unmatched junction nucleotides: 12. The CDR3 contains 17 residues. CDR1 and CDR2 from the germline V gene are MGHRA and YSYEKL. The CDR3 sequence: CASSTLQQGASTGELFF. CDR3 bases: TGCGCCAGCAGCACACTTCAACAGGGGGCGTCAACCGGGGAGCTGTTTTTT.

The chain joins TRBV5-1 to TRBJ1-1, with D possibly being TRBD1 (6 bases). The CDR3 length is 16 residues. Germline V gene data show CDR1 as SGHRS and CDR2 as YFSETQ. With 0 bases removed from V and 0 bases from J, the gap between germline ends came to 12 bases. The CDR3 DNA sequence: TGCGCCAGCAGCTTGGGTGGACAGCCGATGAACACTGAAGCTTTCTTT. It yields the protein CASSLGGQPMNTEAFF.

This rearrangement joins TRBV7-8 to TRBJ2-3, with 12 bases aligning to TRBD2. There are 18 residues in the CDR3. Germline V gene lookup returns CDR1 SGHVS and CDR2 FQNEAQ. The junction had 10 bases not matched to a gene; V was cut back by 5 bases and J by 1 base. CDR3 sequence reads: CASSRRLAGVWGTDTQYF. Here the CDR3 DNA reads TGTGCCAGCAGCCGTAGACTAGCGGGAGTGTGGGGCACAGATACGCAGTATTTT.

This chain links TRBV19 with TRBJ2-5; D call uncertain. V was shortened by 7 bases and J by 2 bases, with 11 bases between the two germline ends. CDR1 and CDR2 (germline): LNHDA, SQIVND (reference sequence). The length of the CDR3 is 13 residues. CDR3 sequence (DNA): TGTGCCAGTACCCCCAGTGGGCAAGAGACCCAGTACTTC. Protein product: CASTPSGQETQYF.

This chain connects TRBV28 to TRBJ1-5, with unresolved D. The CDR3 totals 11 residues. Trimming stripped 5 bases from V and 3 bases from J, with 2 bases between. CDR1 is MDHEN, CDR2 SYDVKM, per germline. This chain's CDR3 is CASSPNQPQHF. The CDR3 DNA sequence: TGTGCCAGCAGTCCCAATCAGCCCCAGCATTTT.

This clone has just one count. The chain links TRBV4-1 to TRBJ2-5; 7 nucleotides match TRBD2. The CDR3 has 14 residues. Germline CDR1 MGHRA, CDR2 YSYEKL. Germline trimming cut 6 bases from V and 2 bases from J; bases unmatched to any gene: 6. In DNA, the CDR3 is TGCGCCAGCAGACATACTAGCGTACAAGAGACCCAGTACTTC. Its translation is CASRHTSVQETQYF.

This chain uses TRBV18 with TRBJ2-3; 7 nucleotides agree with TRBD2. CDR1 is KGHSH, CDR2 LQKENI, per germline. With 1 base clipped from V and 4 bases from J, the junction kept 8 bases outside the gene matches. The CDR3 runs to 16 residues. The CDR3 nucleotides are TGTGCCAGCTCACCACGTAGCGGGTCAAGGGCAGATACGCAGTATTTT. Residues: CASSPRSGSRADTQYF.

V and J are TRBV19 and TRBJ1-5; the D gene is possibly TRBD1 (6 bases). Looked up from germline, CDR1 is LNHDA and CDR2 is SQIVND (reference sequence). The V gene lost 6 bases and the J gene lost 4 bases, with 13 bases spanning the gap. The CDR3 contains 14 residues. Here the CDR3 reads CASRQTGFNQPQHF. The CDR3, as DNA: TGTGCCAGTAGGCAGACAGGCTTTAATCAGCCCCAGCATTTT.

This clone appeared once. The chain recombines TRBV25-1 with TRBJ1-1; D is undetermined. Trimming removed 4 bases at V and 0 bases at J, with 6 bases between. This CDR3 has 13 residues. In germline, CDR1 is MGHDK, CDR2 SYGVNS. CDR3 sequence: CASSGPLNTEAFF. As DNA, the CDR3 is TGTGCCAGCAGTGGGCCCTTGAACACTGAAGCTTTCTTT.

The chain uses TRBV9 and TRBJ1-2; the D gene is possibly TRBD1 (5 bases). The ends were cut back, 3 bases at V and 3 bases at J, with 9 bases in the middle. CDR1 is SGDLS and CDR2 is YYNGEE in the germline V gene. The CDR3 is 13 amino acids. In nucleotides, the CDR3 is TGTGCCAGCAGCGCGGGACTGTACTATGGCTACACCTTC. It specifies CASSAGLYYGYTF.

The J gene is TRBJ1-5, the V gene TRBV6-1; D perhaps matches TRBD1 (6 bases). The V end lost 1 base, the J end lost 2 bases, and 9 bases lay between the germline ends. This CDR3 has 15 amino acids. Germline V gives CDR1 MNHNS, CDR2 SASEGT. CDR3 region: CASSEVRTGNQPQHF. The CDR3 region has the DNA TGTGCCAGCAGTGAAGTAAGGACAGGCAATCAGCCCCAGCATTTT.

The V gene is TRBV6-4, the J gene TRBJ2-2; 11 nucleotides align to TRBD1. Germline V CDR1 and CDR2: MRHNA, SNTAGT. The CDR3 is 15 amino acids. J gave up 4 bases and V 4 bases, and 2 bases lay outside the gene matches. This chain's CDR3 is CASSAGTGGTGELFF. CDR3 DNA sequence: TGTGCCAGCAGTGCCGGGACAGGGGGCACCGGGGAGCTGTTTTTT.

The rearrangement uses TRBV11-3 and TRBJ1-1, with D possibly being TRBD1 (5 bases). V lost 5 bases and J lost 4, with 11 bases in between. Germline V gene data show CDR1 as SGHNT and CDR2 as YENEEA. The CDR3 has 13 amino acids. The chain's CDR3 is CASSARQSTEAFF. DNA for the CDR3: TGTGCCAGCAGCGCGCGACAGTCCACTGAAGCTTTCTTT.

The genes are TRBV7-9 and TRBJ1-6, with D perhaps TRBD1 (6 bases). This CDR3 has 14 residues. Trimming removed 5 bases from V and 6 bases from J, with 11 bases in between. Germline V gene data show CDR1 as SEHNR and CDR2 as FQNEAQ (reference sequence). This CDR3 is CASSKDSANSPLHF. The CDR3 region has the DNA TGTGCCAGCAGCAAGGACAGCGCTAATTCACCCCTCCACTTT.

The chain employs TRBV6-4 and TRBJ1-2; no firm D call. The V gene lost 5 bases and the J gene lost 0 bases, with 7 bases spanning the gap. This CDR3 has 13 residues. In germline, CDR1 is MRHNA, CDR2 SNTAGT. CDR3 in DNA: TGTGCCAGCAGTTTCGGATCTAACTATGGCTACACCTTC. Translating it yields CASSFGSNYGYTF.